One T cell receptor beta chain is described in this entry. The entry originates in a study of shared clonotypes between healthy human individuals. Some clones are missing from TCRdb's copy, which holds only in-frame ones; the method was immunoSEQ multiplex PCR. Found here are 2 million to 2.5 million clones, 90% to 95% of them singletons; the top ten hold roughly 0.36%. CDR1 is LNHDA and CDR2 is SQIVND in the germline V gene (reference sequence). The CDR3 covers 14 residues. Trimming removed 7 bases from V and 2 bases from J, with 14 bases in between. This clonotype was obtained from a man aged 18 to 35 in good health. Some clones in this sample may be carry-over from other donors' samples. The rearrangement uses TRBV19 and TRBJ1-1, with D possibly matching TRBD1 (5 bases). The sample comprised naive CD4+ T cells from PBMCs. Subset reported: CD45RA+ positively selected. CDR3 loop: CASTPGGVNTEAFF. The DNA of the CDR3 is TGTGCCAGTACCCCCGGAGGGGTAAACACTGAAGCTTTCTTT.